Shown below are 18 T cell receptor beta chains from a single sample sequenced in a study of Ad26.COV2.S vaccination and SARS-CoV-2 variants. This sample's treatment: approximately 18 received Ad26.COV2.S at low or high dose, single or two shots; 5 received placebo; per-sample allocation not given. Samples came from day 63 after the first vaccine or placebo injection. The data were produced by immunoSEQ multiplex PCR, yet TCRdb's version contains in-frame clones alone and is incomplete. The data hold about 320,000 clones, with around 84% observed a single time. Here the sequenced sample was peripheral blood, taken in a trial of Ad26.COV2.S vaccine versus placebo. The source is a person between 18 and 60 years old who received the Ad26.COV2.S COVID-19 vaccine or a placebo.

The genes are TRBV3-1 (or the pseudogene TRBV3-2) and TRBJ1-1, with D unresolved. Germline lookup yields CDR1 LGHDT and CDR2 YNNKEL (reference sequence). The CDR3 covers 15 residues. V was trimmed by 0 bases and J by 1 base, leaving 9 bases between them. CDR3 sequence: CASSQDRPANTEAFF. In DNA form, the CDR3 reads TGTGCCAGCAGCCAAGATCGGCCAGCGAACACTGAAGCTTTCTTT.

The chain is built from TRBV29-1 and TRBJ2-1, with 9 nucleotides matching TRBD2. Trimming cost V 6 bases and J 0 bases; bases outside gene matches: 12. Germline lookup yields CDR1 SQVTM and CDR2 ANQGSEA. This CDR3 has 17 residues. The CDR3 nucleotides read TGCAGCGTGGGAAGAGCGGGGGGTCCTATCTCCTACAATGAGCAGTTCTTC. It codes for CSVGRAGGPISYNEQFF.

The chain couples TRBV9 to TRBJ1-1; 8 bases line up with TRBD1. This CDR3 region has 14 residues. Germline-derived CDR1 and CDR2 are SGDLS and YYNGEE. V was pared by 0 bases and J by 3 bases, with 1 base of the junction left unmatched. The CDR3: CASSVGTGYTEAFF. CDR3 bases: TGTGCCAGCAGCGTAGGGACAGGGTACACTGAAGCTTTCTTT.

The chain uses TRBV20-1 and TRBJ2-7, with no clear D. Trimming left V 3 bases short and J 3 bases short, with 15 bases between. Germline V gene data show CDR1 as DFQATT and CDR2 as SNEGSKA (reference sequence). This CDR3 has 14 amino acids. CDR3 nucleotides: TGCAGTGCTAGTAGGGTACAAAGTCACTACGAGCAGTACTTC. This gives the protein CSASRVQSHYEQYF.

The V gene is TRBV3-1 (or the pseudogene TRBV3-2), the J gene TRBJ1-1; D is unclear. Germline assignment: CDR1 LGHDT and CDR2 YNNKEL (reference sequence). The CDR3 extends over 16 amino acids. Trimming took 0 bases from V and 6 from J, leaving 17 bases between them. The CDR3 region has the DNA TGTGCCAGCAGCCAAGATTATGTGGGCAGTGGCCCTGAAGCTTTCTTT. Its protein is CASSQDYVGSGPEAFF.

The V and J genes are TRBV15 and TRBJ1-1; no reliable D call. Trimming removed 0 bases at V and 6 bases at J, with 11 bases between. CDR1 is LNHNV and CDR2 is YYDKDF in the germline V gene (reference sequence). This CDR3 comprises 14 residues. The CDR3 DNA sequence: TGTGCCACCAGCAGAGACGGACGGAAATCTGAAGCTTTCTTT. Translated: CATSRDGRKSEAFF. Looking up the rest from reference TRBV15 and TRBJ1-1 gives the full variable domain: DAMVIQNPRYQVTQFGKPVTLSCSQTLNHNVMYWYQQKSSQAPKLLFHYYDKDFNNEADTPDNFQSRRPNTSFCFLDIRSPGLGDTAMYLCATSRDGRKSEAFFGQGTRLTVV.

This clone was seen once. The rearrangement uses TRBV5-1 and TRBJ2-7, with 10 positions matching TRBD1. Germline trimming cut 4 bases from V and 0 bases from J; bases unmatched to any gene: 4. CDR1 and CDR2 (germline): SGHRS, YFSETQ. The CDR3 has 15 amino acids. The CDR3 DNA reads TGCGCCAGCAGCATAGGGGACAGGGGCTCCTACGAGCAGTACTTC. Its translation is CASSIGDRGSYEQYF.

The chain carries TRBV5-1 and TRBJ2-1; a possible D gene is TRBD2 (10 bases). This CDR3 comprises 20 residues. With 3 bases removed from V and 8 bases from J, the gap between germline ends came to 33 bases. Germline CDR1 reads SGHRS; CDR2 reads YFSETQ. CDR3 residues: CASSYGTGFGAGGQRDEQFF. The CDR3 coding sequence is TGCGCCAGCAGCTACGGGACAGGGTTCGGAGCGGGGGGGCAGCGCGATGAGCAGTTCTTC.

Details on this clone: Other nucleotide sequences in the sample specify the same CDR3. This sequence joins TRBV6-2 or TRBV6-3 and TRBJ1-4, with D tentatively TRBD1 (5 bases). V was cut by 0 bases and J by 1 base, with 6 bases left in between. The germline CDR1 and CDR2 sequences are MNHEY and SVGEGT. CDR3 length: 15 residues. The CDR3 is CASSYSGGTNEKLFF. The CDR3 DNA follows: TGTGCCAGCAGTTACTCCGGGGGAACTAATGAAAAACTGTTTTTT.

In its sample, this clone was seen once. The CDR3 nucleotides read TGTGCCAGCTCACCCCGGGACGGTATGATCGGGGAGCTGTTTTTT. This translates into CASSPRDGMIGELFF. The chain couples TRBV18 to TRBJ2-2, with D perhaps given as TRBD1 or TRBD2 (5 bases each). This CDR3 is built from 15 residues. CDR1 and CDR2 (germline): KGHSH, LQKENI. Trimming took 3 bases from V and 7 from J, leaving 15 bases between them.

The J gene is TRBJ2-3, the V gene TRBV5-4; 9 bases map to TRBD2. The germline V gene has CDR1 SGHNT and CDR2 YYREEE (reference sequence). V lost 1 base, J lost 2 bases, and 2 bases stayed unmatched. The CDR3 is made up of 15 amino acids. As DNA, the CDR3 is TGTGCCAGCAGCTTGAGCGGGGGGAACACAGATACGCAGTATTTT. Protein product: CASSLSGGNTDTQYF.

The chain has TRBV9 and TRBJ1-1, with D unresolved. V lost 4 bases, J lost 6 bases, and 19 bases lay in between. Germline loops: CDR1 SGDLS, CDR2 YYNGEE. There are 15 residues in the CDR3. The CDR3 region is CASSSQPRVGAEAFF. CDR3 coding DNA: TGTGCCAGCAGCTCTCAACCGAGGGTTGGCGCTGAAGCTTTCTTT.

The rearrangement joins TRBV7-4 to TRBJ2-7; 9 bases align to TRBD1. The germline gives CDR1 SGHVT, CDR2 SQSDAQ. CDR3 length: 15 amino acids. J gave up 0 bases and V 5 bases, and 5 bases lay outside the gene matches. The CDR3 DNA reads as TGTGCCAGCAGCGTGGGACAGGGAACCTCCTACGAGCAGTACTTC. Its protein is CASSVGQGTSYEQYF.

The chain employs TRBV5-6 and TRBJ2-5, with TRBD2 identical over 7 bases. V was pared by 0 bases and J by 5 bases, with 7 bases of the junction left unmatched. The CDR3 sequence is 15 residues long. The germline gives CDR1 SGHDT, CDR2 YYEEEE. The DNA for the CDR3 is TGTGCCAGCAGCTTGGCTCCCAGCGGGGTTGAGACCCAGTACTTC. Protein product: CASSLAPSGVETQYF.

V usage is TRBV27 and J usage is TRBJ1-2, with 10 bases lining up with TRBD1. The CDR3 covers 14 residues. V dropped 4 bases and J dropped 8; count of bases not matched to a gene: 7. Germline loops: CDR1 MNHEY, CDR2 SMNVEV (reference sequence). As DNA, the CDR3 is TGTGCCAGCAGTTGGGACAGGGGCACCGAGGGCTACACCTTC. Translating it yields CASSWDRGTEGYTF.

The chain joins TRBV3-1 (or the pseudogene TRBV3-2) to TRBJ2-1; 11 positions agree with TRBD2. V was pared by 1 base and J by 0 bases, with 5 bases of the junction left unmatched. The CDR3 runs to 18 residues. Germline values: CDR1 LGHDT, CDR2 YNNKEL (reference sequence). CDR3 loop: CASSQGMTSGASYNEQFF. Written as DNA, the CDR3 is TGTGCCAGCAGCCAAGGTATGACTAGCGGGGCCTCCTACAATGAGCAGTTCTTC.

The chain carries TRBV2 and TRBJ1-1, with D perhaps TRBD1 (5 bases). Germline lookup yields CDR1 SNHLY and CDR2 FYNNEI. With 2 bases removed from V and 3 bases from J, the gap between germline ends came to 10 bases. The CDR3 covers 14 residues. Here the CDR3 DNA reads TGTGCCAGCAGTGAATCGGGGCCGGACACTGAAGCTTTCTTT. As protein: CASSESGPDTEAFF.

The chain recombines TRBV7-9 with TRBJ2-7; possibly TRBD2 for D (6 bases). Germline V lookup: CDR1 SEHNR, CDR2 FQNEAQ (reference sequence). This CDR3 contains 15 residues. The V gene lost 4 bases and the J gene lost 5 bases, with 18 bases spanning the gap. CDR3 DNA: TGTGCCAGCAGCTCTCGGGGTTTATCGGGAGACGAGCAGTACTTC. Protein sequence: CASSSRGLSGDEQYF.